The rows below give T cell receptor beta chains drawn from one sample of a study of blood T cell repertoires in COVID-19. Method: immunoSEQ multiplex PCR; TCRdb's copy keeps in-frame clones and lacks some. This sample yields roughly 260,000 clones, of which around nine tenths are seen a single time; 10% to 12% belongs to the top ten. The sequenced sample consisted of peripheral blood. The receptors originated from a woman aged 30 to 39 with COVID-19, enrolled during active disease. CDR3s include the opening cysteine and the closing phenylalanine or tryptophan. D genes are given only for firm matches. The size entry is marked missing in some rows and otherwise reads once, few, many or a size class.

>-|TRBJ1-5|-|TRBV6-6
CASSYQGHSNQPQHF
TGTGCCAGCAGTTACCAGGGACATAGCAATCAGCCCCAGCATTTT
>-|TRBJ1-6|TRBD1|TRBV9
CASSVATTGQLNSPLHF
TGTGCCAGCAGCGTAGCTACGACGGGACAGCTGAATTCACCCCTCCACTTT
>-|TRBJ1-5|-|TRBV7-4
CASSTVDRELLSNQPQHF
TGTGCCAGCAGCACAGTGGACAGAGAATTGCTTAGCAATCAGCCCCAGCATTTT
>few|TRBJ2-7|-|TRBV30
CAWSGDLYEQYF
TGTGCCTGGAGTGGGGACTTGTACGAGCAGTACTTC
>-|TRBJ2-2|-|TRBV6-5
CASTKQGHGELFF
TGTGCCAGCACCAAACAGGGCCACGGGGAGCTGTTTTTT
>-|TRBJ2-7|-|TRBV29-1
CSVTALAIYEQYF
TGCAGCGTTACCGCTCTAGCGATCTACGAGCAGTACTTC
>-|TRBJ2-7|-|TRBV7-2
CASSWGLGGASYEQYF
TGTGCCAGCAGTTGGGGGCTTGGTGGGGCGTCCTACGAGCAGTACTTC
>-|TRBJ2-7|TRBD2|TRBV4-1
CASSQEGTSGSEEQYF
TGCGCCAGCAGCCAAGAAGGGACTAGCGGGAGTGAGGAGCAGTACTTC
>-|TRBJ2-7|-|TRBV10-3
CAIRRDSYEQYF
TGTGCCATCAGGCGGGACTCCTACGAGCAGTACTTC
>once|TRBJ2-5|-|TRBV9
CASSVEGGTGSIQETQYF
TGTGCCAGCAGCGTAGAGGGGGGGACAGGATCCATCCAAGAGACCCAGTACTTC
>-|TRBJ2-7|-|TRBV20-1
CSASRGSYEQYF
TGCAGTGCTAGTCGGGGATCCTACGAGCAGTACTTC
>-|TRBJ2-2|-|TRBV5-1
CASSSQGPNTGELFF
TGCGCCAGCAGCTCGCAGGGTCCCAACACCGGGGAGCTGTTTTTT
>-|TRBJ1-4|-|TRBV30
CAWTPTAFNEKLFF
TGTGCCTGGACCCCGACAGCGTTTAATGAAAAACTGTTTTTT
>-|TRBJ1-1|-|TRBV19
CASNRDGVNTEAFF
TGTGCCAGTAACAGGGACGGGGTGAACACTGAAGCTTTCTTT
>few|TRBJ2-3|TRBD2|TRBV11-2
CASSLAWAGVGNTQYF
TGTGCCAGCAGCTTAGCCTGGGCGGGAGTAGGGAATACGCAGTATTTT
>-|TRBJ2-7|-|TRBV6-6
CASSHRLYEQYF
TGTGCCAGCAGCCACAGGTTATACGAGCAGTACTTC
>-|TRBJ2-1|TRBD1|TRBV14
CASSPLGGVSYNEQFF
TGTGCCAGCAGCCCCCTAGGGGGCGTCTCCTACAATGAGCAGTTCTTC
>few|TRBJ2-7|-|TRBV14
CASSHGGEQYF
TGTGCCAGCAGCCACGGGGGTGAGCAGTACTTC
>once|TRBJ1-2|TRBD1|TRBV28
CASSLGYGDRADHGYTF
TGTGCCAGCAGTTTGGGATATGGCGACAGGGCTGATCATGGCTACACCTTC
>-|TRBJ1-3|-|TRBV9
CASSVGHSGNTIYF
TGTGCCAGCAGCGTAGGACACTCTGGAAACACCATATATTTT
>-|TRBJ2-7|TRBD2|TRBV9
CASSPRGLAGGEQYF
TGTGCCAGCAGCCCTAGGGGACTAGCGGGAGGCGAGCAGTACTTC
>-|TRBJ2-5|-|TRBV5-1
CASSLTSLQETQYF
TGCGCCAGCAGCTTGACTAGTCTCCAAGAGACCCAGTACTTC